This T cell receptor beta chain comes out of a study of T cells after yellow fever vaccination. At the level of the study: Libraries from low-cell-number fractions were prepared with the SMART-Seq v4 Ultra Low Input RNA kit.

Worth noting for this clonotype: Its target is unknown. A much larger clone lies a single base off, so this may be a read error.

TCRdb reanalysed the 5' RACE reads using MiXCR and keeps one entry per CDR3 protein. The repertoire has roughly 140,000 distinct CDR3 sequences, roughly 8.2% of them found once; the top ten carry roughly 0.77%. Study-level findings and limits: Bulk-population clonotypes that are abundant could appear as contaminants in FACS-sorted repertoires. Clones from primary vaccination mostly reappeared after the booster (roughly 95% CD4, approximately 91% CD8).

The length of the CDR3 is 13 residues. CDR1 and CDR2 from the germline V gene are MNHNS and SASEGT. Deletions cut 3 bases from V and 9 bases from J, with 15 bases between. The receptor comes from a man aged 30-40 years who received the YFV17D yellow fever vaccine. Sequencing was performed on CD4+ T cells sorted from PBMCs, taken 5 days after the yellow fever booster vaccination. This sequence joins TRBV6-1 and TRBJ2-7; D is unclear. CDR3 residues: CASSDTGVLGQYF. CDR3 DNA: TGTGCCAGCAGTGACACGGGCGTTTTAGGGCAGTACTTC.